The entry below describes one TCR beta chain. For every donor, a draw yielded about 10 milliliters of peripheral blood. This CDR3 is 13 amino acids long. CDR1 and CDR2 (germline): SQVTM, ANQGSEA. V was shortened by 4 bases and J by 4 bases, with 14 bases between the two germline ends. The data are from a study of blood T cells in healthy people across ages. Using a J-beta primer mix together with a sample-barcoded 5' primer, a second PCR was run for about 7 to 12 cycles. TCRdb reprocessed the 5' RACE reads with MiXCR, giving one entry per CDR3 protein. This sample carries fewer than 800,000 distinct CDR3 sequences, roughly 25% of them seen once, and the ten largest clones take roughly 9%. The same sample was also studied in work on T cells of mothers and their children.

The sample was blood. This clonotype originated in a boy aged 10-17 years in good health. The rearrangement uses TRBV29-1 and TRBJ2-7; D might be TRBD1 (6 bases). The DNA for the CDR3 is TGCAGCGTTGCCGGGACACTACTTTACGAGCAGTACTTC. It specifies CSVAGTLLYEQYF.